This entry concerns a single TCR beta chain. The data originate from a study of shared T cell receptors in the human thymus. Libraries were prepared by immunoSEQ multiplex PCR; TCRdb keeps only in-frame clonotypes and omits some of them. This table has just under 550,000 clones, about 84% appearing once. Germline V gene data show CDR1 as SGHVS and CDR2 as FNYEAQ. This CDR3 spans 16 amino acids. V was pared by 5 bases and J by 2 bases, with 9 bases of the junction left unmatched. These data also formed part of another study, on human thymus T cells. That work contributes: Donation came from healthy Finnish infants having corrective surgery for congenital heart defects. Resections obtained during corrective heart surgery supplied the thymus tissue. Usage of V and J genes appeared biased in thymic and blood repertoires. There were highly overlapping thymic repertoires among unrelated individuals, as related research reported.

The receptor was derived from a boy younger than two with a congenital heart defect. The chain is built from TRBV7-6 and TRBJ2-5; 9 nucleotides match TRBD2. The sample comprised thymocytes. CDR3 loop: CASSPRLAGRQETQYF. The CDR3 region has the DNA TGTGCCAGCAGCCCCCGCCTAGCGGGACGACAAGAGACCCAGTACTTC.